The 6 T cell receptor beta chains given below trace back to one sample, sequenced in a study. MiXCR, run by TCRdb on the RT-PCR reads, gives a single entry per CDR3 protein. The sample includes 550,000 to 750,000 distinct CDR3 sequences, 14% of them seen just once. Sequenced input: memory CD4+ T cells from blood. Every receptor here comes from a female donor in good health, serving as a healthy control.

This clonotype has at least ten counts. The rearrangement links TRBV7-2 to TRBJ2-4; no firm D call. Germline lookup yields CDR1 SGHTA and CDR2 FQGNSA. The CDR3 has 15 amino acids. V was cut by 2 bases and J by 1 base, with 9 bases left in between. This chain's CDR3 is CASSLPGVAKNIQYF. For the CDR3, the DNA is TGTGCCAGCAGCTTACCTGGGGTGGCCAAAAACATTCAGTACTTC.

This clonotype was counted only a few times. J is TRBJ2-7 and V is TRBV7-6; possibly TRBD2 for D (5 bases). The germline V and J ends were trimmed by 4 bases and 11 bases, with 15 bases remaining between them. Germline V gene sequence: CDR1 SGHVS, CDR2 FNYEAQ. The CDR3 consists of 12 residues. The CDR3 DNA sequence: TGTGCCAGCAGCTCCCTGGCGGGTATCAAGTACTTC. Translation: CASSSLAGIKYF.

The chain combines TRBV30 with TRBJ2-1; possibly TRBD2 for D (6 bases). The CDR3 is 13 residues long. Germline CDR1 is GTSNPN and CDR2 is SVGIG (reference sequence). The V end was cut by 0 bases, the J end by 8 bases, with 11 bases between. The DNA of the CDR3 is TGTGCCTGGAGTGTAGGAGGGGCAGATGAGCAGTTCTTC. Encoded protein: CAWSVGGADEQFF. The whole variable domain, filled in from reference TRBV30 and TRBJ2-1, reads SQTIHQWPATLVQPVGSPLSLECTVEGTSNPNLYWYRQAAGRGLQLLFYSVGIGQISSEVPQNLSASRPQDRQFILSSKKLLLSDSGFYLCAWSVGGADEQFFGPGTRLTVL.

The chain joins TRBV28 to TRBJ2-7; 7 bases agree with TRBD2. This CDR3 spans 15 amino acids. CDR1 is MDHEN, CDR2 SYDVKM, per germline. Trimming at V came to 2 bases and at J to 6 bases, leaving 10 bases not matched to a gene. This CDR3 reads CASSLVGGGVPEQYF. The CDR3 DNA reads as TGTGCCAGCAGTTTAGTTGGGGGGGGGGTTCCCGAGCAGTACTTC.

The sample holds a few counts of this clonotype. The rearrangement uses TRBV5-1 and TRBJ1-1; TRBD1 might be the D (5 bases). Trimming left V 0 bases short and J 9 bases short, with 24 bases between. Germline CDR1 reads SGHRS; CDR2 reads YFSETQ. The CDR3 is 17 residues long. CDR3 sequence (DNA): TGCGCCAGCAGCTTGGAAGTAATAGGGGACGGCAGGATGAAAGCTTTCTTT. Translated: CASSLEVIGDGRMKAFF.

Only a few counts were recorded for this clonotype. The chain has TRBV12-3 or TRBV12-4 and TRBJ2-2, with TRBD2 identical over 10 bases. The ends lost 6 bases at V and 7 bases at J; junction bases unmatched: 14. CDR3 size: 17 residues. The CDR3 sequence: CASSQLIAGGRGGELFF. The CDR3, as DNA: TGTGCCAGCAGCCAGCTTATAGCGGGGGGCCGGGGCGGGGAGCTGTTTTTT.